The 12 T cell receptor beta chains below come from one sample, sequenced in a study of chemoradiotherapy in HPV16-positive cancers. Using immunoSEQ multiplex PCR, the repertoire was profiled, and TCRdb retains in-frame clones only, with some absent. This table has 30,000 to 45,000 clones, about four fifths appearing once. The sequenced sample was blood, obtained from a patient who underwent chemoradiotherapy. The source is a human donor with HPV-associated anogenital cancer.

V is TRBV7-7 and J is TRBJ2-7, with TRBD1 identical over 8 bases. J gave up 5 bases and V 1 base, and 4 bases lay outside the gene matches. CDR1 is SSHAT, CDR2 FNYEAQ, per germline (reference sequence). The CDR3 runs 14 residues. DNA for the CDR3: TGTGCCAGCAGCTTAGGGACAGGGTACGACGAGCAGTACTTC. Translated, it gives CASSLGTGYDEQYF.

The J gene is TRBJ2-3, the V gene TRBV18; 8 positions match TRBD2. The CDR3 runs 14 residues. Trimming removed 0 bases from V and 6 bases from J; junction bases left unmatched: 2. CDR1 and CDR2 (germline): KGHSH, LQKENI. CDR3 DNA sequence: TGTGCCAGCTCACCACCTGGCGGGGGGGATACGCAGTATTTT. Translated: CASSPPGGGDTQYF.

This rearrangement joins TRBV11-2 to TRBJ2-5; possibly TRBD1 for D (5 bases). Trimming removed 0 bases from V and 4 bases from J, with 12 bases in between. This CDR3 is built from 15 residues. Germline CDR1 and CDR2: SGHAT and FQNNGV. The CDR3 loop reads CASSLEFGALETQYF. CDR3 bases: TGTGCCAGCAGCTTAGAGTTTGGGGCACTAGAGACCCAGTACTTC. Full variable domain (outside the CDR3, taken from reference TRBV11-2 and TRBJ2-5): EAGVAQSPRYKIIEKRQSVAFWCNPISGHATLYWYQQILGQGPKLLIQFQNNGVVDDSQLPKDRFSAERLKGVDSTLKIQPAKLEDSAVYLCASSLEFGALETQYFGPGTRLLVL.

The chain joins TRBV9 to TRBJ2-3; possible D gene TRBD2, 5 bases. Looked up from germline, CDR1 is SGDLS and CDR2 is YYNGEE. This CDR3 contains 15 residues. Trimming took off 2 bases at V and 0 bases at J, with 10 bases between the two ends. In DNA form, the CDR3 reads TGTGCCAGCAGCGTTGGACTGGCTAGCACAGATACGCAGTATTTT. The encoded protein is CASSVGLASTDTQYF.

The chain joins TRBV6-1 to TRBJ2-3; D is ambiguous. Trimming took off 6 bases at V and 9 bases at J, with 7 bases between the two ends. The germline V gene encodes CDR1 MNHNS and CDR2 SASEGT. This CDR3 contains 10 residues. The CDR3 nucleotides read TGTGCCAGCAGCGTGGGCACGCAGTATTTT. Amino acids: CASSVGTQYF.

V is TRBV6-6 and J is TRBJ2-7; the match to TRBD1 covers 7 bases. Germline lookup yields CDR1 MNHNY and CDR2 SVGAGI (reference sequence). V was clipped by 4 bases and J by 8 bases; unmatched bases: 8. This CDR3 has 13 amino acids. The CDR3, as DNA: TGTGCCAGCAGTTTCACAGGGGATAGTCAGCAGTACTTC. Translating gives CASSFTGDSQQYF.

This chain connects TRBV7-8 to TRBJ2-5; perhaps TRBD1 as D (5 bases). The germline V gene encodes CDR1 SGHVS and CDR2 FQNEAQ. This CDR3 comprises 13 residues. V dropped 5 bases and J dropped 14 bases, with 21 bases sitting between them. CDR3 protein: CASSLIQGLDQYF. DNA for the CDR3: TGTGCCAGCAGCCTGATTCAGGGTTTGGATCAATACTTC.

CDR3 nucleotide sequence: TGTGCCACCACCCGGGGGAGAAATGAAAAACTGTTTTTT. Translating gives CATTRGRNEKLFF. The chain joins TRBV15 to TRBJ1-4; TRBD1 is a possible D gene (5 bases). V was shortened by 7 bases and J by 5 bases, with 11 bases between the two germline ends. Per germline, CDR1 LNHNV and CDR2 YYDKDF (reference sequence). The CDR3 contains 13 residues.

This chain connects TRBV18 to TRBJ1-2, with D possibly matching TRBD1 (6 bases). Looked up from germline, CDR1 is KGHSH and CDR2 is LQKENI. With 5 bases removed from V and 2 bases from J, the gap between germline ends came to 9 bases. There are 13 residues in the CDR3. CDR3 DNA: TGTGCCAGCTCAGAGGGGGAGAACTATGGCTACACCTTC. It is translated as CASSEGENYGYTF. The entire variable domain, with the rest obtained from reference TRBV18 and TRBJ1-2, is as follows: NAGVMQNPRHLVRRRGQEARLRCSPMKGHSHVYWYRQLPEEGLKFMVYLQKENIIDESGMPKERFSAEFPKEGPSILRIQQVVRGDSAAYFCASSEGENYGYTFGSGTRLTVV.

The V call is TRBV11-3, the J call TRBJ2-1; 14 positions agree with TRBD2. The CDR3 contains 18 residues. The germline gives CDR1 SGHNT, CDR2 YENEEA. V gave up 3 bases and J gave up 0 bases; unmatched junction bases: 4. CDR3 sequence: CASSFRLAGGSSYNEQFF. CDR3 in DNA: TGTGCCAGCAGCTTTCGACTAGCGGGGGGGAGCTCCTACAATGAGCAGTTCTTC.

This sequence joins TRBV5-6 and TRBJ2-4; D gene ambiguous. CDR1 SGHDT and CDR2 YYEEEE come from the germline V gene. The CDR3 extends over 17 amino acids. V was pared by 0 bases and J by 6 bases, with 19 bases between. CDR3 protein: CASSLGKQLPYGNIQYF. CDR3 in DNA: TGTGCCAGCAGCTTGGGGAAACAACTCCCCTACGGAAACATTCAGTACTTC.

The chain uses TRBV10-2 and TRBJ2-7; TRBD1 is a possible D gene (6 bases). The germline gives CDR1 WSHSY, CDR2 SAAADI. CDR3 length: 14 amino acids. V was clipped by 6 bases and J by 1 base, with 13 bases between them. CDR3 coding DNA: TGCGCCAGCAGGGAGACCGGGACATCCTACGAGCAGTACTTC. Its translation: CASRETGTSYEQYF.